This entry concerns a single TCR beta chain. The sample belongs to a study of T cell responses to AZD1222 COVID-19 vaccine. Data came from immunoSEQ multiplex PCR; TCRdb stores just in-frame clones and leaves some out. The sample includes about 160,000 clones, roughly 90% of them seen just once. This CDR3 spans 14 amino acids. Germline V lookup: CDR1 LGHDT, CDR2 YNNKEL (reference sequence). Trimming stripped 3 bases from V and 4 bases from J, with 13 bases between. The source was peripheral blood, collected 28 days after the second AZD1222 dose. This TCR was recovered from an adult who received the AZD1222 COVID-19 vaccine. The chain recombines TRBV3-1 (or the pseudogene TRBV3-2) with TRBJ2-7, with TRBD1 as a possible D gene (5 bases). Here the CDR3 DNA reads TGTGCCAGCAGCCATAATAGGGGCGTATACGAGCAGTACTTC. As protein: CASSHNRGVYEQYF.